The 13 T cell receptor beta chains below were found in one sample sequenced in a study of blood T cell repertoires in COVID-19. TCRdb's table, derived via immunoSEQ multiplex PCR, lists solely in-frame clones and lacks some. The data hold about 49,000 clones, with about 86% observed a single time. The source material was peripheral blood. Source of these receptors: a man in his forties with active COVID-19.

The chain has TRBV19 and TRBJ1-4; 7 nucleotides align to TRBD1. The CDR3 totals 16 residues. V dropped 4 bases and J dropped 3; count of bases not matched to a gene: 8. CDR1 and CDR2 (germline): LNHDA, SQIVND (reference sequence). The CDR3 region is CASSTGTGTANEKLFF. DNA of the CDR3: TGTGCCAGTAGTACCGGAACCGGGACAGCTAATGAAAAACTGTTTTTT.

The chain uses TRBV2 and TRBJ2-1; TRBD2 might be the D (6 bases). The CDR3 runs 13 residues. V was clipped by 3 bases and J by 10 bases, with 13 bases between them. Germline CDR1 is SNHLY and CDR2 is FYNNEI. The CDR3 loop is CASSEGTPREQFF. Here the CDR3 DNA reads TGTGCCAGCAGTGAGGGGACTCCCCGCGAGCAGTTCTTC. The full variable domain, in which reference TRBV2 and TRBJ2-1 provide the parts outside the CDR3, is EPEVTQTPSHQVTQMGQEVILRCVPISNHLYFYWYRQILGQKVEFLVSFYNNEISEKSEIFDDQFSVERPDGSNFTLKIRSTKLEDSAMYFCASSEGTPREQFFGPGTRLTVL.

CDR3 amino acids: CATGQGYGYTF. CDR3 nucleotide sequence: TGTGCCACAGGACAGGGTTATGGCTACACCTTC. The chain employs TRBV6-5 and TRBJ1-2, with TRBD1 matching over 8 bases. J gave up 5 bases and V 10 bases, and 3 bases lay outside the gene matches. The CDR3 loop spans 11 amino acids. The germline V gene has CDR1 MNHEY and CDR2 SVGAGI.

The chain employs TRBV11-2 and TRBJ2-1; 10 bases match TRBD1. Germline CDR1 is SGHAT and CDR2 is FQNNGV. The CDR3 consists of 15 residues. With V trimmed by 5 bases and J by 7 bases, 8 bases remained unmatched. The DNA for the CDR3 is TGTGCCAGCAGCCCCCGACAGGGGGCAACAAATGAGCAGTTCTTC. Its protein product is CASSPRQGATNEQFF.

This clone was found once. This rearrangement joins TRBV28 to TRBJ1-5; D unclear. The CDR3 has 15 amino acids. The germline V gene has CDR1 MDHEN and CDR2 SYDVKM. Trimming took 2 bases from V and 6 from J, leaving 14 bases between them. In DNA form, the CDR3 reads TGTGCCAGCAGTTTAAACGTTGGGCGGGCTCAGCCCCAGCATTTT. The encoded protein is CASSLNVGRAQPQHF.

In DNA form, the CDR3 reads TGTGCCAGCAGTGGACGGTCGCAGCGAAACACTGAAGCTTTCTTT. Translated, it gives CASSGRSQRNTEAFF. V is TRBV2 and J is TRBJ1-1; the D is unclear. V was pared by 4 bases and J by 2 bases, with 14 bases between. The V gene's germline CDR1 is SNHLY and CDR2 FYNNEI. This CDR3 contains 15 residues.

V and J are TRBV7-3 and TRBJ2-2; 9 positions match TRBD1. Germline loops: CDR1 SGHTA, CDR2 FQGTGA. This CDR3 has 16 residues. V lost 6 bases to trimming and J lost 4 bases; unmatched junction nucleotides: 9. CDR3 in DNA: TGTGCCAGCAGTCCCTGGGGACAGGGTACCACCGGGGAGCTGTTTTTT. As protein: CASSPWGQGTTGELFF. Looking up the rest from reference TRBV7-3 and TRBJ2-2 gives the full variable domain: GAGVSQTPSNKVTEKGKYVELRCDPISGHTALYWYRQSLGQGPEFLIYFQGTGAADDSGLPNDRFFAVRPEGSVSTLKIQRTERGDSAVYLCASSPWGQGTTGELFFGEGSRLTVL.

The chain uses TRBV28 and TRBJ1-2; 7 positions match TRBD1. The V segment lost 5 bases and the J segment 4 bases; nucleotides outside the gene matches: 4. Germline CDR1 and CDR2: MDHEN and SYDVKM. This CDR3 has 13 residues. The CDR3 DNA follows: TGTGCCAGCAGTGTCGGGACAGCCTATGGCTACACCTTC. It encodes CASSVGTAYGYTF.

This rearrangement joins TRBV19 to TRBJ2-7; the match to TRBD2 covers 8 bases. The J segment lost 1 base and the V segment lost 6 bases, leaving 5 bases of the junction unmatched. The CDR3 spans 14 residues. From germline, CDR1 is LNHDA and CDR2 SQIVND (reference sequence). The CDR3 DNA reads as TGTGCCAGTAGAAGCGGGAGTTATTCCTACGAGCAGTACTTC. This translates into CASRSGSYSYEQYF. The full variable domain, rest sourced from reference TRBV19 and TRBJ2-7, is DGGITQSPKYLFRKEGQNVTLSCEQNLNHDAMYWYRQDPGQGLRLIYYSQIVNDFQKGDIAEGYSVSREKKESFPLTVTSAQKNPTAFYLCASRSGSYSYEQYFGPGTRLTVT.

This chain uses TRBV4-2 with TRBJ1-2; 9 positions agree with TRBD1. The CDR3 runs to 16 residues. Germline CDR1 and CDR2: LGHNA and YNFKEQ. Losses at the gene ends were 5 bases for V and 4 bases for J; bases not matched to a gene: 11. The CDR3: CASSAPGTGTPYGYTF. The CDR3 DNA reads TGTGCCAGCAGCGCGCCCGGGACAGGGACTCCCTATGGCTACACCTTC.

The chain is built from TRBV9 and TRBJ2-1; 8 bases map to TRBD2. This CDR3 has 15 amino acids. Germline CDR1 reads SGDLS; CDR2 reads YYNGEE. Trimming removed 4 bases from V and 4 bases from J; junction bases left unmatched: 7. The DNA for the CDR3 is TGTGCCAGCAGCATCGGAGCGGGGGCATACAATGAGCAGTTCTTC. This encodes CASSIGAGAYNEQFF.

V gene TRBV6-6 combines with J gene TRBJ2-1, with 8 bases lining up with TRBD1. Germline V CDR1 and CDR2: MNHNY, SVGAGI (reference sequence). Losses at the gene ends were 2 bases for V and 4 bases for J; bases not matched to a gene: 1. This CDR3 spans 14 amino acids. The CDR3 bases are TGTGCCAGCAGTTACCGGACAGGGTACAATGAGCAGTTCTTC. This translates into CASSYRTGYNEQFF.

The chain recombines TRBV9 with TRBJ2-1; D is perhaps TRBD2 (6 bases). V lost 3 bases to trimming and J lost 7 bases, with 17 bases between them. This CDR3 has 15 residues. CDR1 SGDLS and CDR2 YYNGEE come from the germline V gene. The CDR3 DNA reads as TGTGCCAGCAGCGCCGGAGGACTTGCGGGAAATGAGCAGTTCTTC. It yields the protein CASSAGGLAGNEQFF.